The rows below give T cell receptor beta chains drawn from one sample of a study of technical replicates of blood from several donors. Some clones are missing from TCRdb's copy, which holds only in-frame ones; the method was immunoSEQ multiplex PCR. The sample has over 65,000 clones; approximately 97% are singletons. The sequencing sample was made of T cells isolated from PBMCs. The source of these receptors is a human donor in good health. Both conserved end residues are part of each CDR3. D genes are given only for firm matches. The size entry is marked missing in some rows and otherwise reads once, few, many or a size class.

>TRBD1|TRBJ1-2|TRBV19|once
TGTGCCAGTAGTATTCCGACAGGGTGGAACTATGGCTACACCTTC
CASSIPTGWNYGYTF
>.|TRBJ2-6|TRBV5-1|.
TGCGCCAGCAGCCTTCAGAACTCTGGGGCCAACGTCCTGACTTTC
CASSLQNSGANVLTF
>TRBD1|TRBJ2-7|TRBV20-1|.
TGCAGTGCGGACCCAGGGGGTGAGCAGTACTTC
CSADPGGEQYF
>.|TRBJ1-1|TRBV6-1|.
TGTGCCAGCAGTGGGACCCAGCGGGGCTTGGGCACTGAAGCTTTCTTT
CASSGTQRGLGTEAFF
>.|TRBJ2-1|TRBV19|.
TGTGCCAGTACACTTATAGGGGGAGGGGATGAGCAGTTCTTC
CASTLIGGGDEQFF
>.|TRBJ1-6|TRBV11-3|.
TGTGCCAGCAGCTTAACAGGGTACAATTCACCCCTCCACTTT
CASSLTGYNSPLHF
>TRBD2|TRBJ2-5|TRBV29-1|once
TGCAGCGCCTCACCCTGGAGCGGGGCATCCGCCCACAAAGAGACCCAGTACTTC
CSASPWSGASAHKETQYF
>.|TRBJ2-1|TRBV5-6|.
TGTGCCAGCAGCTTGGCAGGGCCCTACAATGAGCAGTTCTTC
CASSLAGPYNEQFF
>TRBD2|TRBJ2-1|TRBV11-2|.
TGTGCCAGCAGCGCAACTAGCGGGAATTGGAATGAGCAGTTCTTC
CASSATSGNWNEQFF
>TRBD1|TRBJ1-1|TRBV5-1|.
TGCGCCAGCAGCTTGGAGCCACAGGGGGCCACTGAAGCTTTCTTT
CASSLEPQGATEAFF
>TRBD1|TRBJ1-2|TRBV25-1|once
TGTGCCAGCAGTGATCCGGGACAGGATAGTTCTAACTATGGCTACACCTTC
CASSDPGQDSSNYGYTF
>.|TRBJ1-3|TRBV7-9|.
TGTGCCAGCAGGTTACTGGGGACTGCCGGTGGAAACACCATATATTTT
CASRLLGTAGGNTIYF
>.|TRBJ1-1|TRBV13|.
TGTGCCAGCAGCTGGCAGGGAACTGAAGCTTTCTTT
CASSWQGTEAFF
>.|TRBJ2-5|TRBV5-1|once
TGCGCCAGCAGCCCCGGGGGGCCGAGAGAGACCCAGTACTTC
CASSPGGPRETQYF
>.|TRBJ2-7|TRBV11-3|.
TGTGCCAGCAGCCCACAATTCGGGGTGAAATCCTACGAGCAGTACTTC
CASSPQFGVKSYEQYF
>.|TRBJ2-1|TRBV14|.
TGTGCCAGCAGCCAAGATTTACGGTACGATGAGCAGTTCTTC
CASSQDLRYDEQFF
>.|TRBJ1-2|TRBV15|.
TGTGCCACCAGCAGAGATGCACCCTGGGCAGGAAACTATGGCTACACCTTC
CATSRDAPWAGNYGYTF
>TRBD1|TRBJ1-5|TRBV19|.
TGTGCCAGTACCAGGACAGGGGGGCCCTATAGCAATCAGCCCCAGCATTTT
CASTRTGGPYSNQPQHF
>.|TRBJ2-5|TRBV4-1|.
TGCGCCAGCAGCCAAGTAGCGGCCCAAGAGACCCAGTACTTC
CASSQVAAQETQYF
>.|TRBJ2-7|TRBV4-2|.
TGTGCCAGCAGCCAAGAGGGGAGTGGAAACTACGAGCAGTACTTC
CASSQEGSGNYEQYF
>.|TRBJ1-2|TRBV6-5|.
TGTGCCAGCAGTTACTCGACTTCGGTCAGTCGCTACACCTTC
CASSYSTSVSRYTF
>.|TRBJ2-7|TRBV28|.
TGTGCCAGCAGTTTATTGCGACTCTACGAGCAGTACTTC
CASSLLRLYEQYF
>TRBD1|TRBJ1-1|TRBV12-5|.
TGTGCTAGTGGTTTGGACCGGACAGGGGCCCCCATGAACACTGAAGCTTTCTTT
CASGLDRTGAPMNTEAFF
>TRBD1|TRBJ2-7|TRBV19|.
TGTGCCAGTAACCCGACAGGGAATAGGATTTACGAGCAGTACTTC
CASNPTGNRIYEQYF
>TRBD1|TRBJ2-5|TRBV4-2|.
TGTGCCAGCAACAGGGGACACGGAGAGACCCAGTACTTC
CASNRGHGETQYF
>.|TRBJ1-2|TRBV9|.
TGTGCCAGCAGCATGACTGAGAATGGCTACACCTTC
CASSMTENGYTF
>.|TRBJ1-1|TRBV7-9|.
TGTGCCAGCAGCTTACGGGGGTCTGAAGCTTTCTTT
CASSLRGSEAFF
>.|TRBJ1-5|TRBV21-1|.
TGTGCCAGCAGCCTCACGGGGGGATGTCAGCCCCAGCATTTT
CASSLTGGCQPQHF
>TRBD1|TRBJ1-6|TRBV7-8|.
TGTGCCAGCAGCTTAGACCCTTGGGGACAGTTTTATAATTCACCCCTCCACTTT
CASSLDPWGQFYNSPLHF
>.|TRBJ1-2|TRBV6-5|.
TGTGCCAGCAGTTACTTGGGGGGATCTAGCTATGGCTACACCTTC
CASSYLGGSSYGYTF
>.|TRBJ1-1|TRBV30|.
TGTGCCTTGACAGCGTTGAACACTGAAGCTTTCTTT
CALTALNTEAFF
>.|TRBJ1-1|TRBV6-5|.
TGTGCCAGCAGTCCGGACAGAGACACTGAAGCTTTCTTT
CASSPDRDTEAFF
>TRBD2|TRBJ2-1|TRBV10-1|.
TGCGCCAGCAGTGCAGGGACTAGCTTACACAATGAGCAGTTCTTC
CASSAGTSLHNEQFF
>.|TRBJ2-2|TRBV9|.
TGTGCCAGCAGCGTTGGCGGCGGGGTCGGAACCGGGGAGCTGTTTTTT
CASSVGGGVGTGELFF
>.|TRBJ2-2|TRBV10-2|.
TGCGCCAGCGTCGGGTCTCGGTACGGCGGGGAGCTGTTTTTT
CASVGSRYGGELFF
>.|TRBJ2-2|TRBV21-1|.
TGTGCCAGCAGCAAGTCGTTTGGAGGACGCGGCACCGGGGAGCTGTTTTTT
CASSKSFGGRGTGELFF
>TRBD2|TRBJ2-5|TRBV6-6|.
TGTGCCAGCAGAGCGCCCGGGACTAGCGTCCAAGAGACCCAGTACTTC
CASRAPGTSVQETQYF
>.|TRBJ1-5|TRBV29-1|once
TGCAGCGCCCGAAGGGGGACGGGGCAGCCCCAGCATTTT
CSARRGTGQPQHF
>.|TRBJ2-2|TRBV18|.
TGTGCCAGCTCACCTCCTAGACAGCCTAGGGAGCTGTTTTTT
CASSPPRQPRELFF
>.|TRBJ1-2|TRBV6-4|.
TGTGCCAGCGGAGAAGGTACCTATGGCTACACCTTC
CASGEGTYGYTF
>.|TRBJ1-1|TRBV18|.
TGTGCCAGCTCACCATCATACGCGGCATCAAATACTGAAGCTTTCTTT
CASSPSYAASNTEAFF
>.|TRBJ2-1|TRBV19|.
TGTGCCAGGGCCCGTTACAATGAGCAGTTCTTC
CARARYNEQFF
>.|TRBJ1-2|TRBV19|.
TGTGCCAGTAGTAAAACGGAGACCTACTATGGCTACACCTTC
CASSKTETYYGYTF
>TRBD1|TRBJ2-7|TRBV15|.
TGTGCCACCAGCAGAGAGCGGACAGGGGGCATGGGCGAGCAGTACTTC
CATSRERTGGMGEQYF
>TRBD1|TRBJ2-1|TRBV6-5|.
TGTGCCAGCAGTACCCTAGGGGGCTGGGTCGATGAGCAGTTCTTC
CASSTLGGWVDEQFF
>TRBD1|TRBJ2-3|TRBV7-9|.
TGTGCCGGCTCCAGGGGGTTTCAGGGGGATACGCAGTATTTT
CAGSRGFQGDTQYF
>.|TRBJ2-1|TRBV9|.
TGTGCCAGCAGCTCTTCCCGGGGTATGACTTTCTACAATGAGCAGTTCTTC
CASSSSRGMTFYNEQFF
>.|TRBJ1-2|TRBV19|.
TGTGCCAGTAGTAACAGCCAGGACAGAAGCTACACCTTC
CASSNSQDRSYTF